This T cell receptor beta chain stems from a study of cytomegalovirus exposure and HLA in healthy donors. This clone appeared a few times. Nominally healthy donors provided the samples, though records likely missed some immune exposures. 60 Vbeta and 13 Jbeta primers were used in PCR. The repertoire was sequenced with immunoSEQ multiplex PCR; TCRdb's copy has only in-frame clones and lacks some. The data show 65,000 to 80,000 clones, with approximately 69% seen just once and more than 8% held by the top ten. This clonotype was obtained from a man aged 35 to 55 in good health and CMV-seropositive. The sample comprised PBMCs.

In DNA form, the CDR3 reads TGTGCCAGCAGTCACCGGGACATTACCTACGAGCAGTACTTC. Translated: CASSHRDITYEQYF. The rearrangement joins TRBV27 to TRBJ2-7; the D gene is possibly TRBD1 (6 bases). Trimming removed 5 bases at V and 2 bases at J, with 13 bases between. The germline CDR1 and CDR2 sequences are MNHEY and SMNVEV (reference sequence). The CDR3 is made up of 14 amino acids.